The present TCR beta chain was sequenced within a study of blood T cell repertoires in COVID-19. Within 2 weeks of study entry, exposed participants had contacted a PCR-confirmed or clinician-diagnosed COVID-19 case. Data came from immunoSEQ multiplex PCR; TCRdb stores just in-frame clones and leaves some out. The repertoire holds 200,000 to 300,000 clones, about 87% seen once, with around 0.8% in the top ten. Deletions cut 4 bases from V and 3 bases from J, with 21 bases between. There are 17 residues in the CDR3. CDR1 is LGHDT, CDR2 YNNKEL, per germline (reference sequence). Input material: PBMCs or T cells enriched from blood (not recorded which). This clonotype originated in a man between 50 and 59 years old who had been exposed to COVID-19. V gene TRBV3-1 (or the pseudogene TRBV3-2) combines with J gene TRBJ1-1, with D possibly being TRBD1 (5 bases). CDR3: CASSPWTSLVIDTEAFF. Written as DNA, the CDR3 is TGTGCCAGCAGCCCTTGGACATCTCTCGTCATAGACACTGAAGCTTTCTTT.